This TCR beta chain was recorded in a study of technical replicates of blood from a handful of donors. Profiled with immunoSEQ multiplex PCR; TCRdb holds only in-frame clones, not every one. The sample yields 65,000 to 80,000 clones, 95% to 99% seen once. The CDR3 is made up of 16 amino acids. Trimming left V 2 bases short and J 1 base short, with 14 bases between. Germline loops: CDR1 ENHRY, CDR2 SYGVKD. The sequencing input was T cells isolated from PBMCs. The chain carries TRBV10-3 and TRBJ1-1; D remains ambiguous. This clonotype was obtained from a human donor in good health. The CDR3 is CAISERISNPNTEAFF. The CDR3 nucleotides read TGTGCCATCAGTGAGAGAATCAGTAACCCGAACACTGAAGCTTTCTTT.